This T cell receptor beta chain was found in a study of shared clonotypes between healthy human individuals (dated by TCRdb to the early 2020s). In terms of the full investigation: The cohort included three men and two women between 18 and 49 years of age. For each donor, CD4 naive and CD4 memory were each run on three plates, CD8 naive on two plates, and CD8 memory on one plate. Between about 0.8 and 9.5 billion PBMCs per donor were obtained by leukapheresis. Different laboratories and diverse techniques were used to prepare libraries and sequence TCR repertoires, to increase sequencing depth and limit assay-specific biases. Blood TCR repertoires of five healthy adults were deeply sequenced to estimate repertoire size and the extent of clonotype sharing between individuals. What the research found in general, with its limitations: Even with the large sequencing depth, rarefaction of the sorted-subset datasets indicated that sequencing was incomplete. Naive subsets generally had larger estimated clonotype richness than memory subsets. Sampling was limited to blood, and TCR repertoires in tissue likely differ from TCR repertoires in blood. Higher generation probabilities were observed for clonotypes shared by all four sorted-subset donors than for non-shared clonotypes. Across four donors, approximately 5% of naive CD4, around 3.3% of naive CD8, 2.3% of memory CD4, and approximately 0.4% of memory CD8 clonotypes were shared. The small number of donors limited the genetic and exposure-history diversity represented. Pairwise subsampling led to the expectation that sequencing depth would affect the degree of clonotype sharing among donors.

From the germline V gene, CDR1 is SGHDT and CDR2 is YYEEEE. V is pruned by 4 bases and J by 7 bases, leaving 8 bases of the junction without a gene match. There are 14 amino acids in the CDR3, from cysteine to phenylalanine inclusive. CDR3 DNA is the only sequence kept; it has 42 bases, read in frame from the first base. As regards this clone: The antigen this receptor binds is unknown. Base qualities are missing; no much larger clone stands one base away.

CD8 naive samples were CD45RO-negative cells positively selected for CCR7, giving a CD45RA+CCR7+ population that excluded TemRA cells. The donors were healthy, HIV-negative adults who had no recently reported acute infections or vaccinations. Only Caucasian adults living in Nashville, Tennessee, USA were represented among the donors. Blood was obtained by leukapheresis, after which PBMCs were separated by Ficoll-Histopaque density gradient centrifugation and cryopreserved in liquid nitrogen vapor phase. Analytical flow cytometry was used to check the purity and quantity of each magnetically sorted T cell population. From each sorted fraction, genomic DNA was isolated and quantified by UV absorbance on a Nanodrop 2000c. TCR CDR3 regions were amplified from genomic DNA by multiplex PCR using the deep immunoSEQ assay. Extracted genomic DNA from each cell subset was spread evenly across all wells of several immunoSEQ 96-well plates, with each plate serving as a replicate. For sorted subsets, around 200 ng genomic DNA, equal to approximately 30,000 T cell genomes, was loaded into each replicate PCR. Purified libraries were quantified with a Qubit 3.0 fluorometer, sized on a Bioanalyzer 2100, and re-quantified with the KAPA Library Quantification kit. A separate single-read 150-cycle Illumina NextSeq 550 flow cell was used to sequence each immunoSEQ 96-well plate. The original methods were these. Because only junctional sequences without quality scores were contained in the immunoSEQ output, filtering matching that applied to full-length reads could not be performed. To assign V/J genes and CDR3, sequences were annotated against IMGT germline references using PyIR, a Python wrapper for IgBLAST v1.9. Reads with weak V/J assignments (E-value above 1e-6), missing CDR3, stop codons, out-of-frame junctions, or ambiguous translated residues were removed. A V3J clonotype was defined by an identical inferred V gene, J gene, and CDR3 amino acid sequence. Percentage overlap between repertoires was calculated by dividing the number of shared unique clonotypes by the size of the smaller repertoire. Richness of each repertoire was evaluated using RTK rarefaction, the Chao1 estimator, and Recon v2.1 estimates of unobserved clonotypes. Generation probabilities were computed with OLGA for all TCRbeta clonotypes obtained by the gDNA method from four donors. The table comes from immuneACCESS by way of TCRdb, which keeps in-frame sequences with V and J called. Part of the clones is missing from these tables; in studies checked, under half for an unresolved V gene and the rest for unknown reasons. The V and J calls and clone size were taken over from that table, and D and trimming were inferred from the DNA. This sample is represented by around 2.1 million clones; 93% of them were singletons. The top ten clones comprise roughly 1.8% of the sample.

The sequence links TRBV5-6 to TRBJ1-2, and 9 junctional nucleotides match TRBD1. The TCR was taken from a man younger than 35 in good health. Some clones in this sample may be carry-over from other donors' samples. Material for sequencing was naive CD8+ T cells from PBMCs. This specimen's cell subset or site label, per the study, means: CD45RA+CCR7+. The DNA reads TGTGCCAGCAGCCGAACGGGACAGGGTAGTGGCTACACCTTC. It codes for CASSRTGQGSGYTF.